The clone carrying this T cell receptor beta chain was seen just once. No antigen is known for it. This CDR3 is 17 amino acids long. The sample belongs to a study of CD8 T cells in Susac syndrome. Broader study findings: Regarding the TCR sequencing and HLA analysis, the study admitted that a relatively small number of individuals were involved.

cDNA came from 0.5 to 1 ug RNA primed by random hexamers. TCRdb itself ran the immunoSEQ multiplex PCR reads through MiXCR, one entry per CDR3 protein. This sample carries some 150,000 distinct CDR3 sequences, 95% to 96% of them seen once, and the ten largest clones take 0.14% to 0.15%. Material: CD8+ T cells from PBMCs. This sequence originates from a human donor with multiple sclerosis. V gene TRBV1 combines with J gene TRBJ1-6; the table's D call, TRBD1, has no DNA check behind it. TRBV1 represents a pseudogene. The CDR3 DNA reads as TGCACCAGCAGTGCACGACCTCGGGACAGGGGGGATTCACCCCTCCACTTT. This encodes CTSSARPRDRGDSPLHF.